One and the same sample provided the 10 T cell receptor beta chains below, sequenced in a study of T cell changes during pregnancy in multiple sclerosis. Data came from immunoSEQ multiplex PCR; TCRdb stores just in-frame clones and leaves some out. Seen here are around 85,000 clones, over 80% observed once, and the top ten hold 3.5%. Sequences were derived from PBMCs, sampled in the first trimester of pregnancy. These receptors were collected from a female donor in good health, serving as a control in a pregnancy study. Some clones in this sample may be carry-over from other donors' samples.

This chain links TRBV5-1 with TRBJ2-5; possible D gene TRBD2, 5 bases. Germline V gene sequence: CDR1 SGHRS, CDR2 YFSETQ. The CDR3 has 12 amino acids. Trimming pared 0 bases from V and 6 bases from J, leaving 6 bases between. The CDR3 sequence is CASSLAGKTQYF. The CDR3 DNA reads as TGCGCCAGCAGCTTGGCCGGGAAGACCCAGTACTTC.

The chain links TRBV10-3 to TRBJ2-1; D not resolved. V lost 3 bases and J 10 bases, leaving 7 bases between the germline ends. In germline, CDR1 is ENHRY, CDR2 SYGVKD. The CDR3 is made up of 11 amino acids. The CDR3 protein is CAISDLYEQFF. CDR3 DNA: TGTGCCATCAGTGATCTCTACGAGCAGTTCTTC.

The CDR3 spells CASSEQGALGNSPLHF. For the CDR3, the DNA is TGTGCCAGCTCGGAACAGGGGGCACTCGGCAATTCACCCCTCCACTTT. This chain links TRBV18 with TRBJ1-6; 9 nucleotides match TRBD1. CDR1 is KGHSH, CDR2 LQKENI, per germline. This CDR3 region has 16 residues. Trimming took 6 bases from V and 7 from J; bases not matched to a gene: 10.

Here the CDR3 DNA reads TGCGCCAGCAGCCAAGATCCCAGATCCTACGAGCAGTACTTC. Its protein is CASSQDPRSYEQYF. V gene TRBV4-3 combines with J gene TRBJ2-7; D is uncertain. The CDR3 spans 14 residues. The V gene lost 0 bases and the J gene lost 1 base, with 7 bases spanning the gap. The germline gives CDR1 LGHNA, CDR2 YSLEER.

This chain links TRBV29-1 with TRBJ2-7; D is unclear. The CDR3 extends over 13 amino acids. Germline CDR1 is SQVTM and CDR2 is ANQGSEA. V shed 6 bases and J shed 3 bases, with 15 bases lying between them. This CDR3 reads CSVEPTGVYEQYF. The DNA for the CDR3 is TGCAGCGTCGAGCCTACTGGAGTCTACGAGCAGTACTTC.

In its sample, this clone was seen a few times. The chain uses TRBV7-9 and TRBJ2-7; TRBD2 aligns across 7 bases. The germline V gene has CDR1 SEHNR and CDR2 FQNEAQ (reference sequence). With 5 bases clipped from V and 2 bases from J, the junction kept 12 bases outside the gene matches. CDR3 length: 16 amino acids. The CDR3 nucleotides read TGTGCCAGCAGCGCCCCAACCGGGACTACGCCCTACGAGCAGTACTTC. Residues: CASSAPTGTTPYEQYF.

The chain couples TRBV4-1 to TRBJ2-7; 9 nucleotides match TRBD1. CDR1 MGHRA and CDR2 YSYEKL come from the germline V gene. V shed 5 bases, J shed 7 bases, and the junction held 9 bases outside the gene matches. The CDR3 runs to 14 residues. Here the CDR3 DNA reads TGCGCCAGCAGCACCCCGGGGACAGGGAGTGAGCAGTACTTC. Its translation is CASSTPGTGSEQYF.

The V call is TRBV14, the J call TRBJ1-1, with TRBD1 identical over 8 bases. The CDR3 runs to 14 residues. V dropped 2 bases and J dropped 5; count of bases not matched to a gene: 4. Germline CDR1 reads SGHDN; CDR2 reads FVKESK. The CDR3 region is CASSQTGGITEAFF. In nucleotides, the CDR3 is TGTGCCAGCAGCCAAACAGGGGGAATTACTGAAGCTTTCTTT. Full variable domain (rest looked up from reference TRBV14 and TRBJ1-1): EAGVTQFPSHSVIEKGQTVTLRCDPISGHDNLYWYRRVMGKEIKFLLHFVKESKQDESGMPNNRFLAERTGGTYSTLKVQPAELEDSGVYFCASSQTGGITEAFFGQGTRLTVV.

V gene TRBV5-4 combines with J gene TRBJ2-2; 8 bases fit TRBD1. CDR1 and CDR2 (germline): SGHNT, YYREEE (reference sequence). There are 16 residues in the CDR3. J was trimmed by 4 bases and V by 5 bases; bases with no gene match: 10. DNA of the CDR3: TGTGCCAGCAGAGGGACCGGGACAGGCGTCACCGGGGAGCTGTTTTTT. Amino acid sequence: CASRGTGTGVTGELFF.

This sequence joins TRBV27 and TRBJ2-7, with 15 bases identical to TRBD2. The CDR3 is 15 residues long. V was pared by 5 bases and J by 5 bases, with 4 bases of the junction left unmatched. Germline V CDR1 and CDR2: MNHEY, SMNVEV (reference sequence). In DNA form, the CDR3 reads TGTGCCAGCAGTGGACTAGCGGGGGGGGCCCACGAGCAGTACTTC. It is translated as CASSGLAGGAHEQYF.